One and the same sample provided the 21 T cell receptor beta chains below, sequenced in a study of beta chain features in type 1 diabetes. Sequenced material consisted of expressed TCRB transcripts (all of the isolated RNA was reverse transcribed). The method was immunoSEQ multiplex PCR; TCRdb's version includes in-frame clones alone and lacks a portion of them. Among some 500,000 clones listed, 9.5% to 12% were seen once. Material for sequencing was naive CD4+ T cells from blood. The receptors were gathered from a woman under 30 in good health.

There are a few counts of this clone. The rearrangement links TRBV4-2 to TRBJ1-2; D unclear. The germline V gene has CDR1 LGHNA and CDR2 YNFKEQ. The CDR3 runs 15 residues. Trimming pared 3 bases from V and 1 base from J, leaving 12 bases between. CDR3 in amino acids: CASSHRGGSNYGYTF. For the CDR3, the DNA is TGTGCCAGCAGCCACCGGGGAGGGAGTAACTATGGCTACACCTTC.

This chain links TRBV6-5 with TRBJ1-2, with D uncertain. Germline CDR1 and CDR2: MNHEY and SVGAGI. V lost 8 bases to trimming and J lost 4 bases, with 11 bases between them. The CDR3 extends over 12 amino acids. The CDR3 DNA follows: TGTGCCAGCGGTGGGGATCCCTATGGCTACACCTTC. This gives the protein CASGGDPYGYTF.

This clone has more than one count but fewer than ten. This chain uses TRBV4-2 with TRBJ2-7; 7 bases line up with TRBD1. Unmatched junction bases numbered 3, after V lost 1 base and J lost 0 bases. CDR1 and CDR2 from the germline V gene are LGHNA and YNFKEQ. The CDR3 is 15 amino acids. The CDR3 is CASSQGRTGSYEQYF. DNA for the CDR3: TGTGCCAGCAGCCAAGGTCGGACAGGCTCCTACGAGCAGTACTTC.

V and J are TRBV10-3 and TRBJ2-7, with 9 bases aligning to TRBD1. CDR1 ENHRY and CDR2 SYGVKD come from the germline V gene. The CDR3 runs to 16 residues. CDR3 region: CASSENQDRGRNEQYV. The CDR3 nucleotides are TGTGCCAGCAGTGAGAACCAGGACAGGGGCCGAAACGAGCAGTACGTC.

V usage is TRBV7-2 and J usage is TRBJ2-5, with no clear D. V dropped 2 bases and J dropped 10 bases, with 23 bases sitting between them. The CDR3 loop spans 16 amino acids. Germline V gives CDR1 SGHTA, CDR2 FQGNSA. CDR3 sequence: CASSLRVETPARDQYF. The CDR3, as DNA: TGTGCCAGCAGCTTAAGGGTGGAGACGCCCGCAAGGGACCAGTACTTC.

This clone was seen a handful of times. V is TRBV28 and J is TRBJ1-1; 7 positions agree with TRBD1. CDR3 length: 15 amino acids. Trimming took 4 bases from V and 1 from J; bases not matched to a gene: 6. The germline V gene has CDR1 MDHEN and CDR2 SYDVKM. CDR3 protein: CASSSPGQRNTEAFF. CDR3 in DNA: TGTGCCAGCAGTTCCCCGGGACAGAGGAACACTGAAGCTTTCTTT.

This clone showed up just a few times. This chain joins TRBV2 and TRBJ2-5, with 7 bases fitting TRBD1. From germline, CDR1 is SNHLY and CDR2 FYNNEI. V lost 7 bases, J lost 2 bases, and 7 bases stayed unmatched. The CDR3 runs 14 residues. DNA of the CDR3: TGTGCCAGCAAACGAGGGACAGCACAAGAGACCCAGTACTTC. This codes for CASKRGTAQETQYF.

The rearrangement links TRBV5-4 to TRBJ2-7; D may be TRBD2 (6 bases). Trimming removed 4 bases from V and 2 bases from J, with 25 bases in between. Germline CDR1 SGHNT, CDR2 YYREEE (reference sequence). The CDR3 loop spans 18 amino acids. CDR3 amino acids: CASSPGSLARESAYEQYF. As DNA, the CDR3 is TGTGCCAGCAGCCCCGGCAGCCTAGCGCGGGAAAGTGCCTACGAGCAGTACTTC.

This clone was seen a handful of times. The chain joins TRBV4-3 to TRBJ2-7, with TRBD2 matching 11 bases. This CDR3 contains 15 residues. The V segment lost 2 bases and the J segment 6 bases; nucleotides outside the gene matches: 6. The V gene's germline CDR1 is LGHNA and CDR2 YSLEER. CDR3 nucleotides: TGCGCCAGCAGCCAATGGGTAGCGGGAGGGCGCGAGCAGTACTTC. It codes for CASSQWVAGGREQYF.

Only a few counts were recorded for this clone. J is TRBJ1-5 and V is TRBV18; TRBD1 might be the D (6 bases). Trimming removed 6 bases from V and 5 bases from J, with 14 bases in between. The CDR3 totals 14 residues. CDR1 and CDR2 from the germline V gene are KGHSH and LQKENI. The CDR3 loop reads CASSPYRDDQPQHF. The DNA of the CDR3 is TGTGCCAGCTCGCCATACAGGGACGATCAGCCCCAGCATTTT.

The genes are TRBV28 and TRBJ2-1; 7 bases line up with TRBD2. This CDR3 has 15 residues. In germline, CDR1 is MDHEN, CDR2 SYDVKM. The J segment lost 4 bases and the V segment lost 2 bases, leaving 5 bases of the junction unmatched. The CDR3 DNA is TGTGCCAGCAGTTTAGGGGGGACTAAGTACAATGAGCAGTTCTTC. This encodes CASSLGGTKYNEQFF.

This clone has just a few counts. CDR3 bases: TGCGCCAGCAGCTTGGATACGGGGCCCTACAATGAGCAGTTCTTC. Translating gives CASSLDTGPYNEQFF. The chain combines TRBV5-1 with TRBJ2-1; D assignment may be TRBD1 or TRBD2 (5 bases each). With 0 bases removed from V and 2 bases from J, the gap between germline ends came to 9 bases. Germline V gene sequence: CDR1 SGHRS, CDR2 YFSETQ. The CDR3 sequence is 15 residues long.

This clone came up a few times. The V gene is TRBV7-3, the J gene TRBJ2-1; D gene ambiguous. CDR3 length equals 13 residues. CDR1 and CDR2 (germline): SGHTA, FQGTGA. The germline V and J ends were trimmed by 5 bases and 2 bases, with 7 bases remaining between them. DNA for the CDR3: TGTGCCAGCAGCCAAACGACCTACAATGAGCAGTTCTTC. It encodes CASSQTTYNEQFF.

This chain connects TRBV9 to TRBJ2-6, with D maybe TRBD1 (6 bases). Germline V gene sequence: CDR1 SGDLS, CDR2 YYNGEE. V was pared by 1 base and J by 0 bases, with 17 bases between. The CDR3 loop spans 19 amino acids. CDR3 residues: CASSVSQQGFPSGANVLTF. CDR3 DNA sequence: TGTGCCAGCAGCGTATCTCAACAGGGCTTTCCCTCTGGGGCCAACGTCCTGACTTTC.

This clone was counted between two and nine times. V and J are TRBV5-4 and TRBJ2-4; 7 bases are shared with TRBD1. The CDR3 runs 14 residues. V lost 0 bases to trimming and J lost 9 bases; unmatched junction nucleotides: 6. Germline CDR1 reads SGHNT; CDR2 reads YYREEE (reference sequence). The CDR3 DNA reads TGTGCCAGCAGCTTGGGACAGGGCCCGGGCATTCAGTACTTC. Protein sequence: CASSLGQGPGIQYF.

This chain links TRBV28 with TRBJ1-2; possible D gene TRBD1, 6 bases. Trimming stripped 3 bases from V and 3 bases from J, with 17 bases between. This CDR3 has 16 amino acids. Germline V lookup: CDR1 MDHEN, CDR2 SYDVKM. Here the CDR3 reads CASSFQGTEVHYGYTF. CDR3 sequence (DNA): TGTGCCAGCAGTTTCCAGGGGACGGAGGTTCACTATGGCTACACCTTC.

There are a few counts of this clone. This chain uses TRBV29-1 with TRBJ2-3, with 8 nucleotides matching TRBD1. CDR1 SQVTM and CDR2 ANQGSEA come from the germline V gene. V lost 7 bases to trimming and J lost 5 bases; unmatched junction nucleotides: 8. The CDR3 is made up of 13 amino acids. CDR3 in amino acids: CSANAQGVDTQYF. The CDR3 coding sequence is TGCAGCGCCAACGCACAGGGGGTAGATACGCAGTATTTT.

The V and J genes are TRBV5-6 and TRBJ1-2; tentative D call: TRBD1 (5 bases). CDR3 size: 12 residues. The germline V and J ends were trimmed by 3 bases and 4 bases, with 7 bases remaining between them. The germline gives CDR1 SGHDT, CDR2 YYEEEE. The CDR3 coding sequence is TGTGCCAGCAGCTCGACAGCCTATGGCTACACCTTC. It translates to CASSSTAYGYTF.

The gene calls are TRBV9 and TRBJ1-4; TRBD1 agrees at 7 bases. Germline V lookup: CDR1 SGDLS, CDR2 YYNGEE. This CDR3 has 15 amino acids. V was clipped by 0 bases and J by 5 bases; unmatched bases: 4. CDR3 in amino acids: CASSVALTGNEKLFF. The CDR3 nucleotides read TGTGCCAGCAGCGTAGCTTTGACAGGGAATGAAAAACTGTTTTTT.

The J gene is TRBJ1-6, the V gene TRBV4-2; D gene uncertain. From germline, CDR1 is LGHNA and CDR2 YNFKEQ. V gave up 0 bases and J gave up 8 bases, with 11 bases separating them. The CDR3 totals 15 residues. The CDR3 DNA sequence: TGTGCCAGCAGCCAAGATCCGTTGGGGTATTCACCCCTCCACTTT. Translation gives CASSQDPLGYSPLHF.

CDR3 sequence: CASSLGAGGNYEQYF. CDR3 bases: TGTGCCAGCAGCTTAGGAGCAGGGGGGAACTACGAGCAGTACTTC. This sequence joins TRBV7-2 and TRBJ2-7; D may be TRBD1 (7 bases). Germline V gene lookup returns CDR1 SGHTA and CDR2 FQGNSA. There are 15 residues in the CDR3. V lost 1 base and J lost 3, with 13 bases in between.